This T cell receptor (beta chain) emerged from a study of blood T cell repertoires in COVID-19 (TCRdb year 2020). About the study as a whole: Samples from collaborators originated in the United States, Italy and Spain and spanned both the acute and convalescent phases of COVID-19. The material from the prospective study consisted of cDNA or gDNA derived from T cells, B-cell-depleted T cells, or PBMCs. Deeply sampled blood TCRbeta repertoires from subjects exposed to, actively infected with, or recovered from COVID-19 were included in the dataset. The repertoires were released in a freely available public database meant as a resource for research on the immune response to SARS-CoV-2. The samples were drawn from two sources: the first 160 participants of the ongoing ImmuneRACE study, and 1,254 subjects contributed by 6 global collaborators. Nearly every sample came with metadata listing a de-identified subject ID, COVID-19 status, age in years and sex. Where HLA class I and class II types were available, the types were taken from metadata supplied by the sample provider, not from assay-based typing. On the study overall, not on this receptor specifically: The quantity of clinical and demographic metadata differed by source and by participant and was supplied without curation.

Whole blood was collected in K2EDTA tubes by collaborating institutions according to the institutions' own protocols. Collaborator samples were shipped for TCRbeta analysis as frozen whole blood, isolated PBMCs, or DNA extracted from either sample type. Reading the germline V gene gives CDR1 SGHTA and CDR2 FQGNSA. Reading from cysteine to phenylalanine, the CDR3 counts 15 amino acids. Only CDR3 DNA is held: 45 bases, read in frame from base 1. V ends up 2 bases short and J 2 bases short, with an unmatched junction base count of 4. Remarks on this clone: Its specific antigen is unknown. Base qualities are not recorded, but no much larger clone differs from it by a single base.

The immunoSEQ Assay, a bias-controlled multiplex PCR, was used to amplify TCRbeta CDR3 regions from genomic DNA. As for how the authors treated the data: Within the assay, amplification of reference gene primers was used to estimate how many nucleated cells each sample contained. To quantify the absolute abundance of each unique TCRbeta CDR3 rearrangement, sequence reads were collapsed and filtered. Productive Simpson clonality was computed per sample as the square root of Simpson's diversity index over productive rearrangements. Imported from immuneACCESS, the table was reduced by TCRdb to in-frame sequences with V and J called. These copies leave out some clones; in studies compared against another copy, an unresolved V gene accounts for under half, and the cause of the remainder is not known. D and trimming were read from the DNA, whereas the V and J calls and clone size are those reported in that table. The sample profile shows around 30,000 clones; 75% to 85% of them were found once. The ten top clones hold 10% to 15% of the sample.

The sample taken for sequencing was peripheral blood. This receptor was obtained from a human donor in a cohort sampled during active COVID-19. The V gene is TRBV7-2 and the J gene is TRBJ2-5; 8 bases in the junction line up with TRBD2. In nucleotides, the sequence is TGTGCCAGCAGCTTACGAGCGGGGGATCAAGAGACCCAGTACTTC. The encoded protein is CASSLRAGDQETQYF.